A selection of T cell receptor beta chains follows, all from one sample in a study of blood T cell repertoires in COVID-19. Repertoires were generated with immunoSEQ multiplex PCR, while TCRdb's copy carries only in-frame clones and drops some. The table lists approximately 280,000 clones, 90% of them singletons, with 1.5% to 2% in the top ten. The sequenced sample consisted of PBMCs or T cells enriched from blood (not recorded which). Receptors were obtained from a woman between 18 and 29 years old with acute COVID-19. The CDR3 runs from the conserved cysteine through the conserved F or W. Each record gives: clone size, J gene, D gene, V gene, CDR3 protein, CDR3 DNA. A D gene is named only where the DNA matches it firmly. Not every row has a clone size; where given, it reads once, few, many or a size class.

few TRBJ2-2 . TRBV5-1 CASSLVLSTGELFF TGCGCCAGCAGCTTGGTGCTGAGCACCGGGGAGCTGTTTTTT
. TRBJ1-6 TRBD1 TRBV6-2/TRBV6-3 CASSYETGVFSDSPLHF TGTGCCAGCAGTTACGAGACAGGGGTTTTCTCGGATTCACCCCTCCACTTT
. TRBJ1-2 TRBD1 TRBV7-9 CASSSDLRQGPYGYTF TGTGCCAGCAGCTCCGACCTAAGACAGGGACCCTATGGCTACACCTTC
. TRBJ2-3 . TRBV5-1 CASSIERTDTQYF TGCGCCAGCAGCATTGAGCGGACAGATACGCAGTATTTT
. TRBJ2-7 TRBD2 TRBV4-2 CASSRRGTSGRDSYEQYF TGTGCCAGCAGCCGCCGCGGGACTAGCGGGAGGGACTCCTACGAGCAGTACTTC
. TRBJ2-7 . TRBV10-2 CASSESGLLGHF TGCGCCAGCAGTGAGTCGGGGCTTCTCGGCCACTTC
. TRBJ2-5 TRBD2 TRBV13 CASSLVSGRAGFETQYF TGTGCCAGCAGCTTAGTTAGCGGGAGGGCCGGTTTCGAGACCCAGTACTTC
few TRBJ2-7 . TRBV6-2/TRBV6-3 CASSLAGEQYF TGTGCCAGCAGCCTGGCGGGCGAGCAGTACTTC
. TRBJ2-3 TRBD2 TRBV5-4 CASSPRPSGRAGTDTQYF TGTGCCAGCAGCCCCCGCCCTAGCGGGAGGGCGGGCACAGATACGCAGTATTTT
once TRBJ2-5 . TRBV7-9 CASSLGGAGEETQYF TGTGCCAGCAGCTTAGGAGGGGCAGGGGAAGAGACCCAGTACTTC
. TRBJ2-1 TRBD2 TRBV5-4 CASSFGLAGGNEQFF TGTGCCAGCAGCTTCGGACTAGCGGGAGGAAATGAGCAGTTCTTC
. TRBJ1-2 TRBD1 TRBV28 CASSPGQGGVGYTF TGTGCCAGCAGTCCCGGACAGGGCGGGGTAGGCTACACCTTC
. TRBJ2-5 . TRBV11-2 CASSLALQGFGETQYF TGTGCCAGCAGCTTAGCTCTCCAGGGGTTCGGGGAGACCCAGTACTTC
. TRBJ2-7 TRBD2 TRBV5-4 CASSLTGRADEQYF TGTGCCAGCAGCTTGACCGGGAGGGCGGACGAGCAGTACTTC
. TRBJ1-4 TRBD1 TRBV6-5 CASSFRTGDEKLFF TGTGCCAGCAGTTTCCGGACAGGGGATGAAAAACTGTTTTTT
. TRBJ1-3 . TRBV18 CASSPNFVRSGAGNTIYF TGTGCCAGCTCACCAAACTTTGTCCGGAGCGGCGCTGGAAACACCATATATTTT
. TRBJ2-7 . TRBV21-1 CASSKVKGQGFHEQYF TGTGCCAGCAGCAAAGTGAAAGGCCAGGGATTCCACGAGCAGTACTTC
. TRBJ1-2 TRBD1 TRBV18 CASSRTGGETSHYGYTF TGTGCCAGCTCACGGACAGGGGGTGAGACATCTCACTATGGCTACACCTTC
. TRBJ2-7 TRBD2 TRBV19 CASSIGGSRYEQYF TGTGCCAGTAGTATAGGCGGGAGTCGTTACGAGCAGTACTTC
. TRBJ1-1 TRBD1 TRBV6-2/TRBV6-3 CASSYWDRGVRDTEAFF TGTGCCAGCAGTTACTGGGACAGGGGCGTACGTGACACTGAAGCTTTCTTT
. TRBJ2-3 TRBD2 TRBV14 CASSRWRGSTDTQYF TGTGCCAGCAGCCGATGGCGGGGGAGCACAGATACGCAGTATTTT
once TRBJ2-7 . TRBV28 CASSAREIRSYEQYF TGTGCCAGCAGTGCTCGGGAGATTCGGTCCTACGAGCAGTACTTC
once TRBJ2-3 TRBD2 TRBV18 CASSPWTSGSADTQYF TGTGCCAGCTCACCCTGGACTAGCGGGAGCGCAGATACGCAGTATTTT